The rows below give T cell receptor beta chains drawn from one sample of a study of naive and memory T cell subsets. TCRdb re-called the UMI-ligation and nested PCR reads with MiXCR, one entry per CDR3 protein. The sample includes tens of thousands of distinct CDR3 sequences, approximately 12% seen only once; the top ten take 22%. Sequencing input: effector memory CD4+ T cells from blood. These receptors came from a human donor in good health. Each CDR3 is given with its conserved first and last residue. D genes are given only for firm matches. Expanded clones get a size class; other rows say once, few or many, or leave the size out.

J	D	size	V	DNA	CDR3
TRBJ1-5	NA	many	TRBV19	TGTGCCAGTAGATCATCCAGGACAGACAATCAGCCCCAGCATTTT	CASRSSRTDNQPQHF
TRBJ2-5	TRBD1	many	TRBV6-5	TGTGCCAGCAGCCACAGGGGTTTGGAGGAGACCCAGTACTTC	CASSHRGLEETQYF
TRBJ1-2	TRBD1	NA	TRBV7-2	TGTGCCAGCAGCTTAGATCCGGGACAGGGGGCTCTCTCCTATGGCTACACCTTC	CASSLDPGQGALSYGYTF
TRBJ1-1	NA	NA	TRBV20-1	TGCAGTGCTAGAGTGGGGAACACTGAAGCTTTCTTT	CSARVGNTEAFF
TRBJ2-1	NA	few	TRBV21-1	TGTGCCAGCAGCAAAGTATCTGAAGTAGGGGACACCCGAGCCAATGAGCAGTTCTTC	CASSKVSEVGDTRANEQFF
TRBJ2-7	TRBD2	NA	TRBV4-2	TGTGCCAGCAGCCAAGATCGGGGGGGGACTCCGTACGAGCAGTACTTC	CASSQDRGGTPYEQYF
TRBJ1-4	NA	NA	TRBV12-3/TRBV12-4	TGTGCCAGCAGTGAAGGGGACGAGGATGAAAAACTGTTTTTT	CASSEGDEDEKLFF
TRBJ2-7	NA	many	TRBV9	TGTGCCAGCAGCGTAGCACTGGGGAGTATCGACGAGCAGTACTTC	CASSVALGSIDEQYF
TRBJ2-1	NA	NA	TRBV6-5	TGTGCCAGCAGTCTAGGGGGGGAGCAGTTCTTC	CASSLGGEQFF
TRBJ2-3	NA	many	TRBV6-1	TGTGCCACCAACGGCCAGCGAACCACAGATACGCAGTATTTT	CATNGQRTTDTQYF
TRBJ2-1	TRBD2	many	TRBV12-3/TRBV12-4	TGTGCCAGCAGTTTAGGGGGACTAGCTTCCTACAATGAGCAGTTCTTC	CASSLGGLASYNEQFF
TRBJ1-5	NA	few	TRBV9	TGTGCCAGCAGCCCTACATCGGGAGCAAATCAGCCCCAGCATTTT	CASSPTSGANQPQHF
TRBJ1-3	NA	few	TRBV6-5	TGTGCCAGCAGATCAACCCTCGGGGCAGGGAGAGGAAACACCATATATTTT	CASRSTLGAGRGNTIYF
TRBJ1-1	NA	NA	TRBV7-2	TGTGCCAGCACCTTATACACTGAAGCTTTCTTT	CASTLYTEAFF
TRBJ1-3	TRBD1	NA	TRBV5-4	TGTGCCAGCAGCTGGGCTGGGACAGGGGCTGGAAACACCATATATTTT	CASSWAGTGAGNTIYF
TRBJ2-3	NA	few	TRBV20-1	TGCAGTGCTAGTCCCGAAAGAGCGGTGCAGGGTACGCAGTATTTT	CSASPERAVQGTQYF
TRBJ2-5	NA	few	TRBV7-3	TGTGCCAGCAGCTTCCTAGGGGGTGGCGTCTGGGAGACCCAGTACTTC	CASSFLGGGVWETQYF
TRBJ2-2	NA	NA	TRBV6-6	TGTGCCAGCAGTTTAGGGTGGTCCGGGGAGCTGTTTTTT	CASSLGWSGELFF
TRBJ1-4	NA	NA	TRBV28	TGTGCCAGCAGTTCGCCGAGGGGGGCTGAAAAACTGTTTTTT	CASSSPRGAEKLFF
TRBJ2-3	TRBD1	few	TRBV10-2	TGCGCCAGCCGGGACAGGGGGCCCGGAGATACGCAGTATTTT	CASRDRGPGDTQYF
TRBJ1-1	TRBD1	NA	TRBV23-1	TGCGCCAGCAGTCATCACCGACAGGGGGAAGCTTTCTTT	CASSHHRQGEAFF
TRBJ2-6	NA	many	TRBV5-4	TGTGCCAGCAGCCCTGGGACTTCTGGGGCCAACGTCCTGACTTTC	CASSPGTSGANVLTF